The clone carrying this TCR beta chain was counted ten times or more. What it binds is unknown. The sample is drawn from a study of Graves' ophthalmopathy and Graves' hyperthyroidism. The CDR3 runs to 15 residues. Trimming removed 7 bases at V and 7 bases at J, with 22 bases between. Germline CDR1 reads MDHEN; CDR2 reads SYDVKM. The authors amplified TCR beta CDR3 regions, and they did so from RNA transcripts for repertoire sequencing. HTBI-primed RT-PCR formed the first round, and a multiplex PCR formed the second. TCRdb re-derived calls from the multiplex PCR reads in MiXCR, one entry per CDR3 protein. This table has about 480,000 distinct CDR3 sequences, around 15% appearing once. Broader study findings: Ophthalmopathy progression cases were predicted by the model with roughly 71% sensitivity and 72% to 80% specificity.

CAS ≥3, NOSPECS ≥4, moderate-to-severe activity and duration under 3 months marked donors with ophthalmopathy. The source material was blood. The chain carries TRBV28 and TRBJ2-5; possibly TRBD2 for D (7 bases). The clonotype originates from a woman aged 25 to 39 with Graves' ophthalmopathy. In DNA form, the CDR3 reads TGTGCCAGCACCCCCGGGGAGGGGGACGGATGGACCCAGTACTTC. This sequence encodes CASTPGEGDGWTQYF.